What follows is one T cell receptor (beta chain) and its context. Sequencing of TCR beta, carried out with a high-throughput approach, was applied to CD8+ and CD4+ T cells from the blood. The controls were healthy donors who were matched for age and sex. Germline assignment: CDR1 SQVTM and CDR2 ANQGSEA. The V and J ends lost 3 bases and 6 bases respectively, with 17 bases between them. The CDR3 has 14 residues. The entry originates in a study of CD8 T cells in Susac syndrome. It was with random hexamers that roughly 0.5 to 1 ug RNA was reverse transcribed. Amplification of TCR beta CDR3 spanned 54 Vbeta and 13 Jbeta via immunoSEQ multiplex PCR. In TCRdb, the immunoSEQ multiplex PCR reads were re-called with MiXCR into one record per CDR3 protein. The table includes about 200,000 distinct CDR3 sequences, roughly 95% detected once.

This chain links TRBV29-1 with TRBJ1-2; D might be TRBD1 (5 bases). The receptor was isolated from a human donor in good health. Sequenced: CD4+ T cells from PBMCs. For the CDR3, the DNA is TGCAGCGTTGAGCTGACAGATGGTACGGATGGCTACACCTTC. It translates to CSVELTDGTDGYTF.